Here is one TCR beta chain with its context. The antigen it recognizes is unknown. No qualities accompany the bases; no much larger clone lies one base away. These data belong to a study of control samples from healthy donors and cancer patients (TCRdb year 2020). The CDR3 runs 15 residues from the cysteine to the phenylalanine. Only the CDR3 DNA is retained, 45 bases long and in frame from the first base. V was cut back by 4 bases and J by 4 bases, leaving a gap of 16 bases between them. Sequences MNHEY (CDR1) and SMNVEV (CDR2) are obtained from the germline V gene (reference sequence). Receptors were amplified or captured by the immunoSEQ multiplex PCR assay. Here the immuneACCESS table is served through TCRdb, limited to in-frame sequences with V and J called. Missing clones are a known gap in these copies; in checked studies unresolved V genes cover under half, and the rest lacks a known reason. This sample comprises about 100,000 clones, around four fifths of them detected only once. The top ten hold around 6.4% of the sample.

The source of this sequence is a young man in good health. Material for sequencing was blood. The chain couples TRBV27 to TRBJ1-2; a tentative D match to TRBD1 spans 5 bases. The CDR3 protein sequence reads: CASSSRAGNFYGYTF. DNA sequence: TGTGCCAGCAGTTCCAGGGCAGGAAACTTCTATGGCTACACCTTC.